This TCR beta chain was sequenced in a study of blood T cells in healthy people across ages. Findings and caveats of the study: Lack of knowledge of donor CMV status possibly confounded expanded clonotype changes.

A J-beta primer mix and a sample-barcoded 5' primer were used in a second PCR of roughly 6 to 12 cycles. Each CDR3 protein is one row after TCRdb ran MiXCR on the 5' RACE reads. Among 700,000 to 800,000 distinct CDR3 sequences listed, about 40% were seen once. J gave up 13 bases and V 5 bases, and 12 bases lay outside the gene matches. The CDR3 is 15 amino acids. For this clonotype: Antigen unknown.

This TCR was recovered from a woman aged 55-69 years in good health. This sequence joins TRBV12-3 or TRBV12-4 and TRBJ2-4, with TRBD2 matching over 12 bases. The source material was blood. The CDR3 loop reads CASSPLAGGSGEQYF. In DNA, the CDR3 is TGTGCCAGCAGTCCACTAGCGGGAGGTAGCGGTGAGCAGTACTTC.